This TCR beta chain stems from a study of T cell repertoires in cytomegalovirus infection. Study as a whole: An indication of both CMV infection and matching HLA type came from public TCR beta signatures.

MiXCR, applied by TCRdb to the reads, yields one record per CDR3 protein. Here the sample spans 650,000 to 900,000 distinct CDR3 sequences, about 30% being singletons. Whole-study results and caveats: HLA-C-restricted, CMV-specific TCR beta clonotypes were dominant ex vivo.

This CDR3 has 14 amino acids. The germline gives CDR1 SNHLY, CDR2 FYNNEI. V was pared by 6 bases and J by 4 bases, with 15 bases between. A note on this clonotype: Its specificity is unknown.

The chain has TRBV2 and TRBJ1-1, with a tentative D call TRBD1 (5 bases). Material: cultured CD8+ T cells from PBMCs, obtained from culture after CMV antigen stimulation. The TCR was taken from a human donor in good health (CMV status not recorded). Some clones in this sample may be carry-over from other donors' samples. CDR3 amino acids: CASRRGGYGTEAFF. CDR3 DNA: TGTGCCAGCAGGAGGGGAGGGTATGGCACTGAAGCTTTCTTT.